Presented here are 30 T cell receptor beta chains from one specimen sequenced in a study of technical replicates of blood from a handful of donors. Using immunoSEQ multiplex PCR, the repertoire was profiled, and TCRdb retains in-frame clones only, with some absent. The top ten clones hold over 0.15% of a sample with over 50,000 clones, almost 97% of them seen once. The sequencing input was T cells isolated from PBMCs. Every receptor here comes from a human donor in good health.

This clone was found once. V and J are TRBV9 and TRBJ2-7; perhaps TRBD2 as D (6 bases). Between the trimmed V and J ends, which lost 4 bases and 7 bases, there was a span of 15 bases. The CDR3 spans 13 residues. Per the germline V gene, CDR1 is SGDLS and CDR2 is YYNGEE. The CDR3, as DNA: TGTGCCAGCAGCAGGGACTTCCCTGGAGAGCAGTACTTC. Protein sequence: CASSRDFPGEQYF.

The V and J genes are TRBV7-8 and TRBJ1-5; D gene unclear. CDR1 is SGHVS and CDR2 is FQNEAQ in the germline V gene. Between the trimmed V and J ends, which lost 5 bases and 4 bases, there was a span of 6 bases. This CDR3 comprises 12 residues. In DNA, the CDR3 is TGTGCCAGCAGCGGCAAAAATCAGCCCCAGCATTTT. Translation gives CASSGKNQPQHF. Together with reference TRBV7-8 and TRBJ1-5, the CDR3 gives the full variable domain: GAGVSQSPRYKVAKRGQDVALRCDPISGHVSLFWYQQALGQGPEFLTYFQNEAQLDKSGLPSDRFFAERPEGSVSTLKIQRTQQEDSAVYLCASSGKNQPQHFGDGTRLSIL.

The genes are TRBV23-1 and TRBJ1-4, with 7 bases lining up with TRBD1. TRBV23-1 is an open reading frame whose function is uncertain. This CDR3 is built from 17 residues. V was pared by 8 bases and J by 0 bases, with 12 bases of the junction left unmatched. The CDR3 reads CASLRGDRAATNEKLFF. CDR3 sequence (DNA): TGCGCCAGCCTCCGCGGGGACAGAGCTGCAACTAATGAAAAACTGTTTTTT.

This chain connects TRBV9 to TRBJ2-2, with D maybe TRBD2 (5 bases). Germline V CDR1 and CDR2: SGDLS, YYNGEE. Trimming cost V 3 bases and J 6 bases, with 12 bases left between them. CDR3 length: 14 amino acids. CDR3 loop: CASSAGGGSGELFF. DNA of the CDR3: TGTGCCAGCAGCGCCGGAGGAGGTTCCGGGGAGCTGTTTTTT. Full variable domain (missing parts from reference TRBV9 and TRBJ2-2): DSGVTQTPKHLITATGQRVTLRCSPRSGDLSVYWYQQSLDQGLQFLIQYYNGEERAKGNILERFSAQQFPDLHSELNLSSLELGDSALYFCASSAGGGSGELFFGEGSRLTVL.

The chain is built from TRBV7-9 and TRBJ1-1, with 7 bases lining up with TRBD1. The CDR3 spans 13 residues. The germline gives CDR1 SEHNR, CDR2 FQNEAQ (reference sequence). The ends lost 0 bases at V and 6 bases at J; junction bases unmatched: 1. CDR3 DNA sequence: TGTGCCAGCAGCTTAGCAGGGGGCTCTGAAGCTTTCTTT. As protein: CASSLAGGSEAFF.

V and J are TRBV6-1 and TRBJ2-7; 7 bases line up with TRBD2. The germline CDR1 and CDR2 sequences are MNHNS and SASEGT. The CDR3 contains 18 residues. The trim removed 1 base at V and 1 base at J, leaving 13 bases unmatched. The CDR3 DNA is TGTGCCAGCAGTGAAGGTGGACTTGGGCTAGCGGAATCCTACGAGCAGTACTTC. Its protein product is CASSEGGLGLAESYEQYF.

This chain links TRBV27 with TRBJ2-1, with 10 bases identical to TRBD2. Germline V gene lookup returns CDR1 MNHEY and CDR2 SMNVEV (reference sequence). The CDR3 runs 15 residues. With 5 bases clipped from V and 5 bases from J, the junction kept 6 bases outside the gene matches. The CDR3 nucleotides read TGTGCCAGCAGTGACGGGACTAGCGCGCACAATGAGCAGTTCTTC. Residues: CASSDGTSAHNEQFF.

The chain joins TRBV4-1 to TRBJ1-1, with D tentatively TRBD1 (6 bases). Trimming removed 0 bases at V and 4 bases at J, with 15 bases between. This CDR3 region has 16 residues. CDR1 and CDR2 from the germline V gene are MGHRA and YSYEKL. CDR3 in DNA: TGCGCCAGCAGCCAAGAAGGGGGGGCAGGGAGCACTGAAGCTTTCTTT. Translation: CASSQEGGAGSTEAFF.

V gene TRBV6-1 combines with J gene TRBJ2-7, with a tentative D call TRBD1 (5 bases). Trimming took 2 bases from V and 4 from J, leaving 15 bases between them. CDR1 and CDR2 from the germline V gene are MNHNS and SASEGT. The CDR3 totals 15 residues. CDR3 DNA sequence: TGTGCCAGCAGTGAAAGGGCCAGGGTGTGGTACGAGCAGTACTTC. It is translated as CASSERARVWYEQYF.

This clone was recorded once. CDR3 sequence (DNA): TGTGCCAGCAATTTAGCCGGGACAGGGGGTAAAGTAGGTGGGTCCTACGAGCAGTACTTC. Amino acid sequence: CASNLAGTGGKVGGSYEQYF. V is TRBV2 and J is TRBJ2-7; 11 bases match TRBD1. The CDR3 sequence is 20 residues long. CDR1 and CDR2 (germline): SNHLY, FYNNEI. The V and J ends lost 7 bases and 1 base, in that order; junction bases with no gene match: 21. Combining the CDR3 with reference TRBV2 and TRBJ2-7 gives the whole variable domain EPEVTQTPSHQVTQMGQEVILRCVPISNHLYFYWYRQILGQKVEFLVSFYNNEISEKSEIFDDQFSVERPDGSNFTLKIRSTKLEDSAMYFCASNLAGTGGKVGGSYEQYFGPGTRLTVT.

The rearrangement links TRBV5-6 to TRBJ1-4, with D unclear. The ends were cut back, 4 bases at V and 7 bases at J, with 8 bases in the middle. The germline V gene encodes CDR1 SGHDT and CDR2 YYEEEE. The CDR3 is made up of 12 amino acids. The CDR3 reads CASSPPFEKLFF. CDR3 sequence (DNA): TGTGCCAGCAGCCCCCCGTTTGAAAAACTGTTTTTT.

This chain uses TRBV6-1 with TRBJ2-3; D is unresolved. CDR1 and CDR2 (germline): MNHNS, SASEGT. Between the trimmed V and J ends, which lost 6 bases and 5 bases, there was a span of 18 bases. This CDR3 contains 15 residues. Here the CDR3 DNA reads TGTGCCAGCAGCCCCGGAGCCCCGAGGATAGATACGCAGTATTTT. This sequence encodes CASSPGAPRIDTQYF.

The chain couples TRBV27 to TRBJ2-5; 8 nucleotides align to TRBD1. Germline V lookup: CDR1 MNHEY, CDR2 SMNVEV (reference sequence). J was trimmed by 3 bases and V by 4 bases; bases with no gene match: 13. The CDR3 is made up of 17 amino acids. CDR3 sequence (DNA): TGTGCCAGCAGTTCTTTAGGTCGCGGGACAGGAAAAGAGACCCAGTACTTC. It specifies CASSSLGRGTGKETQYF.

The V gene is TRBV28, the J gene TRBJ2-7; the D is unclear. Germline-derived CDR1 and CDR2 are MDHEN and SYDVKM. The germline V and J ends were trimmed by 2 bases and 0 bases, with 5 bases remaining between them. The CDR3 extends over 13 amino acids. Here the CDR3 DNA reads TGTGCCAGCAGTTTAGCGTCCTCCTACGAGCAGTACTTC. Translated: CASSLASSYEQYF.

The V call is TRBV7-6, the J call TRBJ2-1; TRBD2 agrees at 13 bases. The CDR3 has 16 amino acids. The germline V gene has CDR1 SGHVS and CDR2 FNYEAQ. With V trimmed by 5 bases and J by 7 bases, 8 bases remained unmatched. CDR3 nucleotides: TGTGCCAGCAGCCCTGGTCCGGGACTAGCGGGGAATGAGCAGTTCTTC. It is translated as CASSPGPGLAGNEQFF. The complete variable domain, with remaining parts taken from reference TRBV7-6 and TRBJ2-1, reads GAGVSQSPRYKVTKRGQDVALRCDPISGHVSLYWYRQALGQGPEFLTYFNYEAQQDKSGLPNDRFSAERPEGSISTLTIQRTEQRDSAMYRCASSPGPGLAGNEQFFGPGTRLTVL.

This chain links TRBV5-1 with TRBJ2-3; possibly TRBD2 for D (5 bases). This CDR3 contains 13 residues. In germline, CDR1 is SGHRS, CDR2 YFSETQ. V dropped 5 bases and J dropped 0 bases, with 7 bases sitting between them. The CDR3: CASREASTDTQYF. DNA of the CDR3: TGCGCCAGCAGGGAGGCTAGCACAGATACGCAGTATTTT.

This clone was found once. In DNA form, the CDR3 reads TGTGCCAGTAAAGCCGGGAACACTGAAGCTTTCTTT. Translated: CASKAGNTEAFF. V usage is TRBV19 and J usage is TRBJ1-1; unclear D gene. Looked up from germline, CDR1 is LNHDA and CDR2 is SQIVND (reference sequence). The CDR3 has 12 amino acids. Trimming took off 7 bases at V and 1 base at J, with 7 bases between the two ends.

The chain carries TRBV29-1 and TRBJ1-1; the match to TRBD1 covers 8 bases. Trimming removed 6 bases from V and 4 bases from J; junction bases left unmatched: 7. The V gene's germline CDR1 is SQVTM and CDR2 ANQGSEA. The length of the CDR3 is 13 residues. As DNA, the CDR3 is TGCAGCGTGGCAGGGGGCGGGGGCACTGAAGCTTTCTTT. It encodes CSVAGGGGTEAFF.

The V gene is TRBV9, the J gene TRBJ1-2; D remains ambiguous. The V end was cut by 3 bases, the J end by 4 bases, with 13 bases between. Germline CDR1 is SGDLS and CDR2 is YYNGEE. There are 14 residues in the CDR3. The CDR3 DNA sequence: TGTGCCAGCAGCGCAGTAGAAGCGGCCTATGGCTACACCTTC. Protein sequence: CASSAVEAAYGYTF.

The rearrangement uses TRBV28 and TRBJ2-7, with TRBD1 matching 9 bases. CDR1 and CDR2 from the germline V gene are MDHEN and SYDVKM. The CDR3 covers 14 residues. V lost 3 bases and J lost 11; bases outside the gene matches: 11. CDR3 loop: CASSLGQGFTSEYF. The CDR3, as DNA: TGTGCCAGCAGTTTGGGACAGGGATTTACGAGCGAGTACTTC.

This sequence joins TRBV6-1 and TRBJ1-1; TRBD1 matches at 8 bases. V lost 11 bases, J lost 11 bases, and 19 bases stayed unmatched. The CDR3 totals 14 residues. The germline V gene has CDR1 MNHNS and CDR2 SASEGT. CDR3 sequence reads: CALSEDIRGRRAFF. CDR3 DNA: TGTGCCCTCAGTGAAGATATCAGGGGGCGACGGGCTTTCTTT.

This clone came up once. CDR3: CASSSWGEQFF. The CDR3 nucleotides read TGTGCCAGTAGTAGTTGGGGCGAGCAGTTCTTC. The chain is built from TRBV19 and TRBJ2-1; TRBD1 is a possible D gene (5 bases). Trimming removed 4 bases from V and 10 bases from J, with 8 bases in between. CDR3 length equals 11 residues. Germline loops: CDR1 LNHDA, CDR2 SQIVND (reference sequence).

CDR3: CASSFHPGYEQYF. The CDR3 nucleotides are TGTGCCAGCAGCTTCCACCCGGGCTACGAGCAGTACTTC. The V gene is TRBV7-2, the J gene TRBJ2-7, with D hard to call. V gave up 3 bases and J gave up 3 bases, with 9 bases separating them. This CDR3 has 13 amino acids. The V gene's germline CDR1 is SGHTA and CDR2 FQGNSA.

The gene calls are TRBV5-8 and TRBJ2-3; D perhaps matches TRBD2 (5 bases). CDR1 is SGHTS, CDR2 YDEGEE, per germline. The CDR3 loop spans 15 amino acids. The V gene lost 3 bases and the J gene lost 5 bases, with 16 bases spanning the gap. The CDR3, as DNA: TGTGCCAGCAGCTCGGTGTACACCGGGGAAGATACGCAGTATTTT. Translated, it gives CASSSVYTGEDTQYF.

The chain employs TRBV5-6 and TRBJ2-7; 10 bases align to TRBD2. This CDR3 comprises 16 residues. V was clipped by 4 bases and J by 0 bases; unmatched bases: 7. Looked up from germline, CDR1 is SGHDT and CDR2 is YYEEEE. The DNA of the CDR3 is TGTGCCAGCAGCCGGATCCTAGCGGGGGACTCCTACGAGCAGTACTTC. The encoded protein is CASSRILAGDSYEQYF.

The V and J genes are TRBV27 and TRBJ1-3; tentatively, D is TRBD1 (6 bases). V was pared by 3 bases and J by 4 bases, with 10 bases between. The CDR3 length is 14 residues. Germline assignment: CDR1 MNHEY and CDR2 SMNVEV (reference sequence). CDR3 nucleotide sequence: TGTGCCAGCAGTTTTTTGGGGGCCGGAAACACCATATATTTT. Translating gives CASSFLGAGNTIYF.

Concerning this clone itself: Additional DNA sequences in this sample encode the identical CDR3. The chain is built from TRBV6-4 and TRBJ2-1, with TRBD2 identical over 9 bases. V was pared by 0 bases and J by 3 bases, with 0 bases of the junction left unmatched. The CDR3 consists of 15 residues. The germline gives CDR1 MRHNA, CDR2 SNTAGT. For the CDR3, the DNA is TGTGCCAGCAGTGACTCACTAGCGGGCTACAATGAGCAGTTCTTC. Translating it yields CASSDSLAGYNEQFF.

This clone has a handful of counts. The chain employs TRBV10-2 and TRBJ2-7, with TRBD2 matching 8 bases. Germline loops: CDR1 WSHSY, CDR2 SAAADI. V lost 4 bases and J lost 6; bases outside the gene matches: 5. This CDR3 has 13 residues. CDR3 DNA sequence: TGCGCCAGCAGTGTTGCGGGAGGTCCCGAGCAGTACTTC. Amino acid sequence: CASSVAGGPEQYF.

This clone was picked up one time. This chain uses TRBV7-8 with TRBJ2-1, with D perhaps matching TRBD1 (5 bases). This CDR3 has 18 amino acids. The germline V and J ends were trimmed by 0 bases and 3 bases, with 18 bases remaining between them. CDR1 is SGHVS, CDR2 FQNEAQ, per germline. The CDR3 nucleotides are TGTGCCAGCAGCTTAGCGCAATCGGCAGGGATCCTCTACAATGAGCAGTTCTTC. Protein: CASSLAQSAGILYNEQFF.

This clone was seen just once. The chain has TRBV7-2 and TRBJ2-7; 11 positions match TRBD1. The trim removed 1 base at V and 3 bases at J, leaving 2 bases unmatched. The length of the CDR3 is 15 residues. Looked up from germline, CDR1 is SGHTA and CDR2 is FQGNSA. Written as DNA, the CDR3 is TGTGCCAGCAGCTTAGTGGGGACAGGGGGCTACGAGCAGTACTTC. Translating it yields CASSLVGTGGYEQYF.